This TCR beta chain was documented in a study of human T cells and chemical hapten exposure. Study information: Alopecia areata, totalis or universalis affected patients, mainly female.

Regarding time point: pre-sensitization, week 0. Regarding treatment: therapeutic diphenylcyclopropenone sensitization with weekly scalp DPC. The authors extracted total RNA from unfractionated whole blood. General study points: Large CDR3 similarity clusters arose significantly more often from expanded TCRs than from controls. Once DPC sensitization occurred, TCRs above 1 in 1000 frequency showed no change.

The CDR3 runs to 16 residues. V lost 4 bases to trimming and J lost 2 bases; unmatched junction nucleotides: 7. Germline V gene sequence: CDR1 SEHNR, CDR2 FQNEAQ (reference sequence). TCRdb recomputed calls from the RACE reads with MiXCR, one row per CDR3 protein. The sample has about 90,000 distinct CDR3 sequences; 8.5% are singletons. The sample holds many counts of this clonotype. Its antigen is unknown. This TCR was sampled from a man in his forties or fifties with alopecia areata. Some clones in this sample may be carry-over from other donors' samples. The rearrangement links TRBV7-9 to TRBJ2-3, with 9 bases identical to TRBD2. Sample: whole blood, taken in connection with sensitization to the hapten diphenylcyclopropenone (DPC). This CDR3 is CASSSIRLAATDTQYF. CDR3 nucleotides: TGTGCCAGCAGCTCCATTAGACTAGCGGCCACAGATACGCAGTATTTT.